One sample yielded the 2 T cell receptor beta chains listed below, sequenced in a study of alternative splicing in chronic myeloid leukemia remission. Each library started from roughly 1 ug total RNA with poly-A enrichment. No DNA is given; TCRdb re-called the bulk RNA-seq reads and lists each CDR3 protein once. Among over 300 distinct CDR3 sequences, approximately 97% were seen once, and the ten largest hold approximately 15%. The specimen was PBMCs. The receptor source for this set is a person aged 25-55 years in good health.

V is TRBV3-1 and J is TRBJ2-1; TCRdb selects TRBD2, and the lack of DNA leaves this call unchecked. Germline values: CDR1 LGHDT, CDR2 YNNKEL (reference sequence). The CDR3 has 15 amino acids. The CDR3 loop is CASSQKGASYNGQFF.

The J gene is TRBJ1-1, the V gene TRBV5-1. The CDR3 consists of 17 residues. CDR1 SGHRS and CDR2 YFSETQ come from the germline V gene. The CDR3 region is CASSPEVTGAPGSEAFF. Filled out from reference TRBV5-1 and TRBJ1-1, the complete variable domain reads KAGVTQTPRYLIKTRGQQVTLSCSPISGHRSVSWYQQTPGQGLQFLFEYFSETQRNKGNFPGRFSGRQFSNSRSEMNVSTLELGDSALYLCASSPEVTGAPGSEAFFGQGTRLTVV.